A selection of T cell receptor beta chains follows, all from one sample in a study of blood T cells in healthy people across ages. In TCRdb, the 5' RACE reads were re-called with MiXCR into one record per CDR3 protein. The profile covers some 1.8 million distinct CDR3 sequences, with about two fifths appearing a single time and more than 20% taken by the ten largest. Sequenced material: blood. The receptors were gathered from a human donor in good health. Each CDR3 is given with its conserved first and last residue. D genes are given only for firm matches. Size values are once, few and many counts, or a class for expanded clones, and some rows have none.

v_call: TRBV28; j_call: TRBJ1-2; d_call: -; clone_size: -; cdr3_aa: CASSADSRYGYTF; cdr3_nt: TGTGCCAGCAGTGCGGACAGCCGCTATGGCTACACCTTC
v_call: TRBV20-1; j_call: TRBJ2-7; d_call: TRBD1; clone_size: -; cdr3_aa: CSASGQETYEQYF; cdr3_nt: TGCAGTGCTAGTGGACAGGAGACCTACGAGCAGTACTTC
v_call: TRBV4-1; j_call: TRBJ2-2; d_call: -; clone_size: -; cdr3_aa: CASSQDLQTEKNTGELFF; cdr3_nt: TGCGCCAGCAGCCAAGATTTACAGACCGAAAAAAACACCGGGGAGCTGTTTTTT
v_call: TRBV5-1; j_call: TRBJ1-2; d_call: -; clone_size: -; cdr3_aa: CASSSRPNPNYGYTF; cdr3_nt: TGCGCCAGCAGCTCACGACCGAACCCGAACTATGGCTACACCTTC
v_call: TRBV28; j_call: TRBJ2-7; d_call: -; clone_size: once; cdr3_aa: CASSLSPGGHEQYF; cdr3_nt: TGTGCCAGCAGTTTAAGCCCCGGGGGCCACGAGCAGTACTTC
v_call: TRBV10-2; j_call: TRBJ2-2; d_call: TRBD1; clone_size: -; cdr3_aa: CASTTQDRANTGELFF; cdr3_nt: TGCGCCAGCACCACCCAGGACAGGGCGAACACCGGGGAGCTGTTTTTT
v_call: TRBV6-2/TRBV6-3; j_call: TRBJ2-7; d_call: TRBD1; clone_size: few; cdr3_aa: CASSYEGTGTYEQYF; cdr3_nt: TGTGCCAGCAGTTACGAGGGGACAGGGACCTACGAGCAGTACTTC
v_call: TRBV5-1; j_call: TRBJ2-7; d_call: TRBD2; clone_size: -; cdr3_aa: CASSDAGLAGGSYNEQYF; cdr3_nt: TGCGCCAGCAGCGACGCAGGGCTAGCGGGGGGTTCCTACAATGAGCAGTACTTC
v_call: TRBV7-9; j_call: TRBJ2-7; d_call: -; clone_size: -; cdr3_aa: CASSKALESYEQYF; cdr3_nt: TGTGCCAGCAGCAAGGCGTTGGAGTCCTACGAGCAGTACTTC
v_call: TRBV7-9; j_call: TRBJ2-7; d_call: -; clone_size: -; cdr3_aa: CASSSDTTRDEQYF; cdr3_nt: TGTGCCAGCAGCTCCGACACGACCAGGGACGAGCAGTACTTC
v_call: TRBV11-2; j_call: TRBJ1-1; d_call: -; clone_size: -; cdr3_aa: CASSQGRTQGTEAFF; cdr3_nt: TGTGCCAGCAGCCAGGGGCGGACCCAGGGCACTGAAGCTTTCTTT
v_call: TRBV28; j_call: TRBJ2-6; d_call: -; clone_size: -; cdr3_aa: CASSNNGISGANVLTF; cdr3_nt: TGTGCCAGCAGTAACAACGGGATCTCTGGGGCCAACGTCCTGACTTTC
v_call: TRBV4-1; j_call: TRBJ1-2; d_call: -; clone_size: -; cdr3_aa: CASSQDWRRAGGYTF; cdr3_nt: TGCGCCAGCAGCCAAGATTGGCGTAGGGCGGGGGGCTACACCTTC
v_call: TRBV7-9; j_call: TRBJ2-5; d_call: -; clone_size: -; cdr3_aa: CASSLDGTPEQYF; cdr3_nt: TGTGCCAGCAGCTTAGATGGGACGCCTGAGCAGTACTTC
v_call: TRBV7-2; j_call: TRBJ1-6; d_call: TRBD1; clone_size: -; cdr3_aa: CASSPGTGSIICSPLHF; cdr3_nt: TGTGCCAGCAGCCCAGGGACAGGGAGCATCATCTGTTCACCCCTCCACTTT
v_call: TRBV7-2; j_call: TRBJ2-7; d_call: -; clone_size: many; cdr3_aa: CASSFLQGSSEQYF; cdr3_nt: TGTGCCAGCAGCTTCTTACAGGGTAGTAGCGAGCAGTACTTC
v_call: TRBV6-5; j_call: TRBJ1-2; d_call: -; clone_size: -; cdr3_aa: CASSYRGHRAGDGYTF; cdr3_nt: TGTGCCAGCAGTTACAGGGGCCATCGGGCAGGGGATGGCTACACCTTC
v_call: TRBV29-1; j_call: TRBJ2-7; d_call: -; clone_size: few; cdr3_aa: CSVDLGYAEQYF; cdr3_nt: TGCAGCGTTGATTTAGGATATGCCGAGCAGTACTTC
v_call: TRBV6-6; j_call: TRBJ2-7; d_call: -; clone_size: -; cdr3_aa: CASTEDNYEQYF; cdr3_nt: TGTGCCAGCACCGAAGACAACTACGAGCAGTACTTC
v_call: TRBV7-6; j_call: TRBJ2-7; d_call: -; clone_size: few; cdr3_aa: CASSLASPLGAPTYEQYF; cdr3_nt: TGTGCCAGCAGCTTAGCTAGCCCTTTGGGGGCGCCGACCTACGAGCAGTACTTC